This record concerns one T cell receptor (beta chain) sequence. The antigen is undetermined. Trimming removed 2 bases from V and 3 bases from J; junction bases left unmatched: 4. The CDR3 length is 16 residues. CDR1 is MNHNY and CDR2 is SVGAGI in the germline V gene (reference sequence). The record originates from a study of cytomegalovirus exposure and HLA in healthy donors. Study conclusions and caveats: Association with HLA alleles at 0.05 false discovery rate was found for about 17,000 TCR beta sequences in a later analysis. When presence/absence was analysed, sequencing depth was taken to be roughly uniform across donors.

The PCR ran on 60 Vbeta and 13 Jbeta primers. Profiling relied on immunoSEQ multiplex PCR, and the TCRdb table lists in-frame clones only, not all of them. Of over 130,000 clones in the sample, more than 70% are singletons; the top ten hold around 2.5%. The J gene is TRBJ1-1, the V gene TRBV6-6; 12 nucleotides agree with TRBD1. Sequenced input: PBMCs. This clonotype was obtained from a man in his fifties in good health and CMV-seronegative. CDR3 DNA: TGTGCCAGCAGTTACAGGGACAGGGGGCGGGACACTGAAGCTTTCTTT. Protein: CASSYRDRGRDTEAFF.